This T cell receptor beta chain emerged from a study of shared clonotypes between healthy human individuals. As for the study in general: The donors, two women and a few men, were aged 18 to 49. Donors had three CD4 naive, three CD4 memory, two CD8 naive and one CD8 memory plate apiece.

Assay: immunoSEQ multiplex PCR; the TCRdb copy retains only in-frame clones and omits some. The sample holds about 2,500,000 clones, over 85% seen once. This CDR3 has 15 amino acids. The germline V and J ends were trimmed by 2 bases and 1 base, with 11 bases remaining between them. Germline assignment: CDR1 KGHSH and CDR2 LQKENI. This receptor was obtained from a man younger than 35 in good health. The chain recombines TRBV18 with TRBJ1-1, with D hard to call. Sequenced sample: naive CD4+ T cells sorted from blood. The subset: CD45RA+ positively selected. The CDR3 reads CASSPNQDWNTEAFF. The CDR3 region has the DNA TGTGCCAGCTCACCAAATCAGGATTGGAACACTGAAGCTTTCTTT.